The sequence of this TCR beta chain was determined in a study of blood T cell repertoires in COVID-19. Method: immunoSEQ multiplex PCR; TCRdb's copy keeps in-frame clones and lacks some. Here the sample spans 85,000 to 95,000 clones, around 90% being singletons. V shed 3 bases and J 0 bases; nucleotides not matched to a gene: 11. The CDR3 sequence is 20 residues long. CDR1 is SGHRS and CDR2 is YFSETQ in the germline V gene. Patients of the Seattle cohort, enrolled during active infection, were followed longitudinally. The chain combines TRBV5-1 with TRBJ2-1; 14 nucleotides agree with TRBD2. The receptor comes from a man aged 55 to 70 with COVID-19, enrolled during active disease. The sample taken for sequencing was peripheral blood. The CDR3 is CASSWPGTSGSSSSYNEQFF. The CDR3 DNA reads as TGCGCCAGCAGCTGGCCCGGGACTAGCGGGAGTTCTAGCTCCTACAATGAGCAGTTCTTC.